This T cell receptor beta chain was captured in a study of patients and donors after allogeneic stem cell transplantation. This CDR3 has 15 residues. CDR1 is LGHNA, CDR2 YNFKEQ, per germline. With 0 bases removed from V and 2 bases from J, the gap between germline ends came to 9 bases. From the RT-PCR reads, TCRdb called clonotypes with MiXCR, one entry per CDR3 protein. Of about 87,000 distinct CDR3 sequences listed, roughly 5.2% are singletons. This clonotype was observed many times. This TCR came from a human donor who was either an allogeneic HSCT recipient or a stem cell or donor lymphocyte infusion donor (not recorded which). It is not recorded whose cells these are; they may come from a transplant donor. Source material: blood, either unsorted or a sorted T cell fraction (not recorded which). This chain links TRBV4-2 with TRBJ2-3, with a possible D match to TRBD1 (5 bases). This chain's CDR3 is CASSQDRGYTDTQYF. The CDR3 DNA reads TGTGCCAGCAGCCAAGATAGGGGATACACAGATACGCAGTATTTT.